One sample yielded the 9 T cell receptor beta chains listed below, sequenced in a study of blood T cell repertoires in COVID-19 (dated by TCRdb to about 2020). Library prep was done by the immunoSEQ multiplex PCR assay. TCRdb mirrors the immuneACCESS table, restricted to in-frame sequences. Some clones are absent from its copies; in checked studies, under half trace to an unresolved V gene, and the reason for the others is unknown. In all, the sample holds under 300,000 clones, and 80% to 85% of those were seen once. 2.5% to 3.5% of the sample rests with the top ten. The sample consisted of peripheral blood. The receptors stem from a woman between 55 and 75 years old with active or convalescent COVID-19.

The rearrangement joins TRBV6-5 to TRBJ1-1; 8 bases agree with TRBD1. V shed 4 bases and J 1 base; nucleotides not matched to a gene: 2. The CDR3 runs to 14 residues. Germline CDR1 is MNHEY and CDR2 is SVGAGI. The chain's CDR3 is CASSWTGSNTEAFF. Here the CDR3 DNA reads TGTGCCAGCAGTTGGACAGGGTCGAACACTGAAGCTTTCTTT.

This clone was detected only once. V gene TRBV7-2 combines with J gene TRBJ2-7, with D perhaps TRBD1 (5 bases). V was shortened by 1 base and J by 5 bases, with 12 bases between the two germline ends. CDR3 size: 14 residues. The germline V gene encodes CDR1 SGHTA and CDR2 FQGNSA. The DNA of the CDR3 is TGTGCCAGCAGCTTAGGTGGCAGGGTACACGAGCAGTACTTC. Its protein is CASSLGGRVHEQYF.

The chain recombines TRBV6-2 or TRBV6-3 with TRBJ1-5; the D gene is possibly TRBD1 (5 bases). The CDR3 is made up of 14 amino acids. Germline V gene data show CDR1 as MNHEY and CDR2 as SVGEGT. Trimming cost V 3 bases and J 6 bases, with 12 bases left between them. DNA for the CDR3: TGTGCCAGCAGTTATCAAGGGGTAGGTCAGCCCCAGCATTTT. Residues: CASSYQGVGQPQHF.

The chain has TRBV2 and TRBJ2-5; 13 positions agree with TRBD2. The junction had 5 bases not matched to a gene; V was cut back by 6 bases and J by 4 bases. This CDR3 region has 15 residues. Germline V gene lookup returns CDR1 SNHLY and CDR2 FYNNEI. CDR3 protein: CASSWTSGGGETQYF. DNA for the CDR3: TGTGCCAGCAGCTGGACTAGCGGGGGAGGAGAGACCCAGTACTTC.

This chain connects TRBV6-4 to TRBJ2-3, with a weak D call TRBD2 (5 bases). The V gene's germline CDR1 is MRHNA and CDR2 SNTAGT. Between the trimmed V and J ends, which lost 2 bases and 2 bases, there was a span of 11 bases. The CDR3 spans 15 residues. For the CDR3, the DNA is TGTGCCAGCAGTGACCGTTGGGAGCCCACAGATACGCAGTATTTT. Encoded protein: CASSDRWEPTDTQYF.

The genes are TRBV19 and TRBJ2-3, with a weak D call TRBD1 (6 bases). The V end was cut by 5 bases, the J end by 4 bases, with 10 bases between. The CDR3 length is 13 residues. Germline CDR1 is LNHDA and CDR2 is SQIVND (reference sequence). The CDR3 DNA is TGTGCCAGTAGTCTCAGGGGTTCAGATACGCAGTATTTT. It codes for CASSLRGSDTQYF.

In this sample, this clone turned up a few times. V and J are TRBV5-4 and TRBJ1-5; D uncertain. The CDR3 runs 12 residues. Trimming pared 4 bases from V and 7 bases from J, leaving 9 bases between. From germline, CDR1 is SGHNT and CDR2 YYREEE (reference sequence). The CDR3 region is CASSRLGQPQHF. CDR3 DNA sequence: TGTGCCAGCAGCCGCCTCGGGCAGCCCCAGCATTTT.

J is TRBJ2-1 and V is TRBV10-3; 7 nucleotides align to TRBD1. V lost 6 bases, J lost 4 bases, and 12 bases stayed unmatched. This CDR3 contains 16 residues. Germline V gives CDR1 ENHRY, CDR2 SYGVKD. CDR3 loop: CAISRQGSIGYNEQFF. The CDR3 bases are TGTGCCATCAGCCGACAGGGCAGTATTGGGTACAATGAGCAGTTCTTC.

The chain recombines TRBV4-2 with TRBJ1-2; 7 nucleotides match TRBD1. Germline V gene sequence: CDR1 LGHNA, CDR2 YNFKEQ. This CDR3 region has 17 residues. V gave up 1 base and J gave up 2 bases; unmatched junction bases: 10. The CDR3 DNA reads TGTGCCAGCAGCCAAGGGACCGGGATGACAGGGAACTATGGCTACACCTTC. Its protein product is CASSQGTGMTGNYGYTF.